This is a list of T cell receptor beta chains from one sample in a study of cytomegalovirus exposure and HLA in healthy donors. The table came from immunoSEQ multiplex PCR; TCRdb's copy has only in-frame clones and leaves some out. Among approximately 140,000 clones, about four fifths were seen once, and the ten largest hold around 1.4%. The sequencing input was PBMCs. Every receptor here comes from a woman in her 30s in good health and CMV-seronegative. The CDR3 runs from the conserved cysteine through the conserved F or W. A D gene is named only where the DNA matches it firmly.

v_gene: TRBV19
d_gene: .
j_gene: TRBJ1-2
CDR3aa: CASSIAMKGLSYGYTF
CDR3nt: TGTGCCAGTAGTATAGCCATGAAGGGGTTGTCCTATGGCTACACCTTC

v_gene: TRBV4-1
d_gene: .
j_gene: TRBJ2-5
CDR3aa: CASSSIQETQYF
CDR3nt: TGCGCCAGCAGCTCTATACAAGAGACCCAGTACTTC

v_gene: TRBV2
d_gene: .
j_gene: TRBJ1-1
CDR3aa: CASLPGFRVGTEAFF
CDR3nt: TGTGCCAGCTTACCAGGGTTCCGGGTGGGCACTGAAGCTTTCTTT

v_gene: TRBV7-2
d_gene: .
j_gene: TRBJ2-3
CDR3aa: CASSLLTRRYTSTDTQYF
CDR3nt: TGTGCCAGCAGCTTATTGACCCGGCGGTATACTAGCACAGATACGCAGTATTTT

v_gene: TRBV18
d_gene: .
j_gene: TRBJ2-7
CDR3aa: CASSPGSSYEQYF
CDR3nt: TGTGCCAGCTCACCCGGGAGCTCCTACGAGCAGTACTTC

v_gene: TRBV10-3
d_gene: TRBD1
j_gene: TRBJ1-3
CDR3aa: CAISERQGTGNTIYF
CDR3nt: TGTGCCATCAGTGAGAGACAGGGCACTGGAAACACCATATATTTT

v_gene: TRBV7-8
d_gene: .
j_gene: TRBJ2-7
CDR3aa: CASSLGWLVYEQYF
CDR3nt: TGTGCCAGCAGCTTAGGATGGCTAGTTTACGAGCAGTACTTC

v_gene: TRBV19
d_gene: .
j_gene: TRBJ2-6
CDR3aa: CASSQVSSSGANVLTF
CDR3nt: TGTGCCAGTAGTCAGGTCTCCAGCTCTGGGGCCAACGTCCTGACTTTC

v_gene: TRBV11-2
d_gene: .
j_gene: TRBJ2-7
CDR3aa: CASSLGPGISSYEQYF
CDR3nt: TGTGCCAGCAGCTTAGGGCCAGGCATAAGCTCCTACGAGCAGTACTTC

v_gene: TRBV11-3
d_gene: .
j_gene: TRBJ2-3
CDR3aa: CASSLGSSDTQYF
CDR3nt: TGTGCCAGCAGCTTAGGTTCTTCAGATACGCAGTATTTT